These T cell receptor beta chains were read from a single sample in a study of CD8 T cells in ankylosing spondylitis. From the 5' RACE reads, TCRdb called clonotypes with MiXCR, one entry per CDR3 protein. This table has approximately 290,000 distinct CDR3 sequences, roughly 20% appearing once. The specimen was blood, either unsorted or a sorted T cell fraction (not recorded which). The receptors come from a female donor with ankylosing spondylitis or in good health (not recorded which). The CDR3 runs from the conserved cysteine through the conserved F or W. D genes are given only for firm matches. Clone size, where shown, is once, few, many, or a class for clones that have expanded.

cdr3_nt: TGCAGTGCCACGCATGCTAGTGGCACAGATACGCAGTATTTT; cdr3_aa: CSATHASGTDTQYF; j_call: TRBJ2-3; d_call: NA; clone_size: few; v_call: TRBV20-1
cdr3_nt: TGTGCCAGCAGCGGGAGATACGGGAGCACAGATACGCAGTATTTT; cdr3_aa: CASSGRYGSTDTQYF; j_call: TRBJ2-3; d_call: NA; clone_size: few; v_call: TRBV12-3/TRBV12-4
cdr3_nt: TGCAGCGTTGAGGTAGATGGCTCCCGGCGCAATGAGCAGTTCTTC; cdr3_aa: CSVEVDGSRRNEQFF; j_call: TRBJ2-1; d_call: NA; clone_size: many; v_call: TRBV29-1
cdr3_nt: TGTGCCAGTAATCGGGGTTTGTACGGCTACACCTTC; cdr3_aa: CASNRGLYGYTF; j_call: TRBJ1-2; d_call: NA; clone_size: NA; v_call: TRBV19
cdr3_nt: TGCAGTGCCCGGGGAGGGTCCTCCGTTAATGAGCAGTTCTTC; cdr3_aa: CSARGGSSVNEQFF; j_call: TRBJ2-1; d_call: TRBD2; clone_size: NA; v_call: TRBV20-1
cdr3_nt: TGTGCCAGCAGCTTATCCCGCTGGTCTAGCAATCAGCCCCAGCATTTT; cdr3_aa: CASSLSRWSSNQPQHF; j_call: TRBJ1-5; d_call: NA; clone_size: NA; v_call: TRBV7-2
cdr3_nt: TGTGCCAGCAATTCAGGGGGCTTGAGTACTGAAGCTTTCTTT; cdr3_aa: CASNSGGLSTEAFF; j_call: TRBJ1-1; d_call: TRBD1; clone_size: NA; v_call: TRBV6-5
cdr3_nt: TGTGCCAGCAGTGAACATACAGGGGGGGAGACCCAGTACTTC; cdr3_aa: CASSEHTGGETQYF; j_call: TRBJ2-5; d_call: TRBD1; clone_size: few; v_call: TRBV25-1
cdr3_nt: TGTGCCAGCAGCCCCTCCGCGACAGGGTGGAATGAGCAGTTCTTC; cdr3_aa: CASSPSATGWNEQFF; j_call: TRBJ2-1; d_call: TRBD1; clone_size: NA; v_call: TRBV7-2
cdr3_nt: TGTGCCAGCAGCTTAGCCACAGCATTCGACGATACGCAGTATTTT; cdr3_aa: CASSLATAFDDTQYF; j_call: TRBJ2-3; d_call: NA; clone_size: NA; v_call: TRBV7-2
cdr3_nt: TGTGCCAGCAGCTCAAGGGACGCTGAAAAACTGTTTTTT; cdr3_aa: CASSSRDAEKLFF; j_call: TRBJ1-4; d_call: NA; clone_size: NA; v_call: TRBV7-2
cdr3_nt: TGTGCCAGCAGCTCCCGCCGGGCCTCGAACACTGAAGCTTTCTTT; cdr3_aa: CASSSRRASNTEAFF; j_call: TRBJ1-1; d_call: NA; clone_size: NA; v_call: TRBV7-9
cdr3_nt: TGCGCCAGCAGCCATCCGGCGACAGTTTATGGCTACACCTTC; cdr3_aa: CASSHPATVYGYTF; j_call: TRBJ1-2; d_call: NA; clone_size: few; v_call: TRBV4-1
cdr3_nt: TGCAGCGTTGGAACCCAAGAGACCCAGTACTTC; cdr3_aa: CSVGTQETQYF; j_call: TRBJ2-5; d_call: NA; clone_size: NA; v_call: TRBV29-1
cdr3_nt: TGCAGTGCTAGTACGGGACTAGCGGGGGGGGTCGCGCGCAAAAACATTCAGTACTTC; cdr3_aa: CSASTGLAGGVARKNIQYF; j_call: TRBJ2-4; d_call: TRBD2; clone_size: NA; v_call: TRBV20-1
cdr3_nt: TGTGCCAGCAGACCTGAAGCCGGGGCGGGGGAGCAGTACTTC; cdr3_aa: CASRPEAGAGEQYF; j_call: TRBJ2-7; d_call: NA; clone_size: few; v_call: TRBV7-2
cdr3_nt: TGCAGTGCTAGCGGGGTCACAGATACGCAGTATTTT; cdr3_aa: CSASGVTDTQYF; j_call: TRBJ2-3; d_call: NA; clone_size: many; v_call: TRBV20-1
cdr3_nt: TGTGCCAGCAGTCTCCGATCGTCCAGCTCCTACAATGAGCAGTTCTTC; cdr3_aa: CASSLRSSSSYNEQFF; j_call: TRBJ2-1; d_call: NA; clone_size: few; v_call: TRBV27
cdr3_nt: TGTGCCAGCAGCTTAGCGGCAGGGTACACTGAAGCTTTCTTT; cdr3_aa: CASSLAAGYTEAFF; j_call: TRBJ1-1; d_call: NA; clone_size: many; v_call: TRBV7-9
cdr3_nt: TGTGCCAGCAGCTTCCAGGATAGAGATACGCAGTATTTT; cdr3_aa: CASSFQDRDTQYF; j_call: TRBJ2-3; d_call: NA; clone_size: NA; v_call: TRBV7-3
cdr3_nt: TGTGCCAGCAGCAGTACCTCGAATCCTGGGGCCAACGTCCTGACTTTC; cdr3_aa: CASSSTSNPGANVLTF; j_call: TRBJ2-6; d_call: NA; clone_size: many; v_call: TRBV7-9
cdr3_nt: TGCAGCGCTGGTAAGGGGAGGACAGATACGCAGTATTTT; cdr3_aa: CSAGKGRTDTQYF; j_call: TRBJ2-3; d_call: NA; clone_size: NA; v_call: TRBV29-1
cdr3_nt: TGCGCCAGCAGCCAAGATTTTGGGGGGGAGGGCCGGAATGAGCAGTTCTTC; cdr3_aa: CASSQDFGGEGRNEQFF; j_call: TRBJ2-1; d_call: TRBD2; clone_size: few; v_call: TRBV4-1
cdr3_nt: TGTGCCAGCAGCCTCCAGGGGCCGTCTAATGAAAAACTGTTTTTT; cdr3_aa: CASSLQGPSNEKLFF; j_call: TRBJ1-4; d_call: NA; clone_size: NA; v_call: TRBV2
cdr3_nt: TGTGCCACCAGCGGAATCCAGGCCACTAATGAAAAACTGTTTTTT; cdr3_aa: CATSGIQATNEKLFF; j_call: TRBJ1-4; d_call: NA; clone_size: few; v_call: TRBV15
cdr3_nt: TGTGCCAGCAGCTCTAGGACTAGCGCCGAGCAGTACTTC; cdr3_aa: CASSSRTSAEQYF; j_call: TRBJ2-7; d_call: TRBD2; clone_size: NA; v_call: TRBV7-2
cdr3_nt: TGTGCCAGCAGCTTAGCTCCCGAGAACTATGGCTACACCTTC; cdr3_aa: CASSLAPENYGYTF; j_call: TRBJ1-2; d_call: NA; clone_size: once; v_call: TRBV7-9
cdr3_nt: TGTGCCAGCACCCCGGGACTAGCGGGTAATGAGCAGTTCTTC; cdr3_aa: CASTPGLAGNEQFF; j_call: TRBJ2-1; d_call: TRBD2; clone_size: NA; v_call: TRBV12-3/TRBV12-4
cdr3_nt: TGTGCCACCAGCAGGGACACAGGGTTGGGGGAGACCCAGTACTTC; cdr3_aa: CATSRDTGLGETQYF; j_call: TRBJ2-5; d_call: NA; clone_size: few; v_call: TRBV15
cdr3_nt: TGCAGCGTTGATCCGGTTGCCTATGGCTACACCTTC; cdr3_aa: CSVDPVAYGYTF; j_call: TRBJ1-2; d_call: NA; clone_size: few; v_call: TRBV29-1